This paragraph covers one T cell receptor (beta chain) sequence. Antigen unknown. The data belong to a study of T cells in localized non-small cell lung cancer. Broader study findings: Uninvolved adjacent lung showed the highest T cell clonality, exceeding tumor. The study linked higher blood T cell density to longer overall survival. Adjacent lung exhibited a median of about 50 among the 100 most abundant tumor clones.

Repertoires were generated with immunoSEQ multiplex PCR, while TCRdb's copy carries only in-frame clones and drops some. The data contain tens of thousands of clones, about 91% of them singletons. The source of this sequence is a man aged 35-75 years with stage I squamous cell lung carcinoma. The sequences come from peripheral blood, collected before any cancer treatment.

CDR3: CASSTGQGLRAEAFF. As DNA, the CDR3 is TGTGCCAGCAGTACCGGACAGGGTTTGAGGGCTGAAGCTTTCTTT. The J gene is TRBJ1-1, the V gene TRBV6-5, with 8 bases lining up with TRBD1. This CDR3 region has 15 residues. The germline V gene encodes CDR1 MNHEY and CDR2 SVGAGI. The V segment lost 5 bases and the J segment 6 bases; nucleotides outside the gene matches: 11.